The 10 T cell receptor beta chains below come from one sample, sequenced in a study of blood T cell repertoires in COVID-19. Here immunoSEQ multiplex PCR was the method, and the copy in TCRdb shows in-frame clones only, minus some. The profile shows about 300,000 clones, over 75% of them singletons. The sample was peripheral blood. The receptors were gathered from a human donor in a cohort sampled during active COVID-19.

Notes on this clone: The sample contains more than one DNA sequence encoding this CDR3. This sequence joins TRBV6-2 or TRBV6-3 and TRBJ2-7, with D hard to call. V was shortened by 2 bases and J by 5 bases, with 4 bases between the two germline ends. The length of the CDR3 is 11 residues. Germline values: CDR1 MNHEY, CDR2 SVGEGT. The CDR3 reads CASSYVNEQYF. The CDR3 DNA reads as TGTGCCAGCAGTTACGTCAACGAGCAGTACTTC.

Details on this clone: Other DNA sequences within the sample encode an identical CDR3. The chain joins TRBV25-1 to TRBJ2-5, with no clear D. Germline loops: CDR1 MGHDK, CDR2 SYGVNS. Trimming shortened V by 2 bases and J by 1 base, and 5 bases separated the two germline ends. This CDR3 has 13 amino acids. The CDR3 DNA is TGTGCCAGCAGTGAAGGCGGCCAAGAGACCCAGTACTTC. It is translated as CASSEGGQETQYF. Variable domain in full (rest from reference TRBV25-1 and TRBJ2-5): EADIYQTPRYLVIGTGKKITLECSQTMGHDKMYWYQQDPGMELHLIHYSYGVNSTEKGDLSSESTVSRIRTEHFPLTLESARPSHTSQYLCASSEGGQETQYFGPGTRLLVL.

The rearrangement joins TRBV24-1 to TRBJ2-4; 7 nucleotides line up with TRBD1. This CDR3 is 15 amino acids long. Looked up from germline, CDR1 is KGHDR and CDR2 is SFDVKD. The V segment lost 4 bases and the J segment 3 bases; nucleotides outside the gene matches: 5. CDR3 in DNA: TGTGCCACCAGTGACAACCGGGACAGCAAAAACATTCAGTACTTC. It yields the protein CATSDNRDSKNIQYF.

The chain joins TRBV4-2 to TRBJ2-7, with D unclear. Deletions cut 0 bases from V and 3 bases from J, with 12 bases between. CDR3 length equals 15 residues. The germline CDR1 and CDR2 sequences are LGHNA and YNFKEQ. The chain's CDR3 is CASSQDELVIYEQYF. DNA of the CDR3: TGTGCCAGCAGCCAAGATGAATTAGTAATCTACGAGCAGTACTTC.

The chain links TRBV10-3 to TRBJ2-7, with D unresolved. Germline CDR1 and CDR2: ENHRY and SYGVKD. The V end was cut by 2 bases, the J end by 4 bases, with 9 bases between. This CDR3 spans 13 amino acids. The CDR3 sequence: CAISETGGYEQYF. CDR3 in DNA: TGTGCCATCAGTGAGACTGGCGGTTACGAGCAGTACTTC.

This rearrangement joins TRBV4-2 to TRBJ2-5, with 12 positions matching TRBD2. The V segment lost 0 bases and the J segment 5 bases; nucleotides outside the gene matches: 10. The germline CDR1 and CDR2 sequences are LGHNA and YNFKEQ. The CDR3 covers 18 residues. This CDR3 is CASSQDLAGGPEVETQYF. CDR3 coding DNA: TGTGCCAGCAGCCAAGACCTAGCGGGAGGGCCTGAAGTGGAGACCCAGTACTTC.

CDR3 residues: CASSVSGRGTGELFF. The DNA for the CDR3 is TGTGCCAGCAGCGTTAGCGGGAGGGGTACCGGGGAGCTGTTTTTT. The chain is built from TRBV9 and TRBJ2-2; TRBD2 matches 11 bases. The CDR3 loop spans 15 amino acids. Germline CDR1 SGDLS, CDR2 YYNGEE. With V trimmed by 2 bases and J by 5 bases, 2 bases remained unmatched.

The V and J genes are TRBV5-6 and TRBJ2-5; 7 bases map to TRBD1. Per the germline V gene, CDR1 is SGHDT and CDR2 is YYEEEE. The CDR3 is made up of 14 amino acids. The V segment lost 1 base and the J segment 2 bases; nucleotides outside the gene matches: 2. As DNA, the CDR3 is TGTGCCAGCAGCTTGATGGGACAGCAAGAGACCCAGTACTTC. It yields the protein CASSLMGQQETQYF.

The V call is TRBV15, the J call TRBJ2-7; the D gene is possibly TRBD1 (5 bases). Trimming removed 1 base from V and 0 bases from J, with 7 bases in between. The CDR3 has 14 amino acids. Germline V gene sequence: CDR1 LNHNV, CDR2 YYDKDF (reference sequence). The CDR3 coding sequence is TGTGCCACCAGCAGAGTGCAGGGCTCCTACGAGCAGTACTTC. Amino acid sequence: CATSRVQGSYEQYF.

This chain connects TRBV19 to TRBJ1-1; D remains unclear. The germline V gene has CDR1 LNHDA and CDR2 SQIVND (reference sequence). CDR3 size: 15 residues. V gave up 6 bases and J gave up 1 base, with 15 bases separating them. CDR3 in DNA: TGTGCCAGTAGAGACCCTGGGAGGTCGAACACTGAAGCTTTCTTT. Translating gives CASRDPGRSNTEAFF.